This is a list of T cell receptor beta chains from one sample in a study of PD-L1 blockade in urothelial cancer. Data came from immunoSEQ multiplex PCR; TCRdb stores just in-frame clones and leaves some out. The sample yields about 100,000 clones, about 85% seen once. The sequenced sample was PBMCs, obtained around atezolizumab (anti-PD-L1) treatment. The source is a man aged 50 or older with urothelial cancer. The CDR3 runs from the conserved cysteine through the conserved F or W. The order of the fields is clone size, J gene, V gene, D gene, CDR3 DNA, CDR3 protein. D genes are given only for firm matches. A row's size may be missing; if present it is once, few, many or a size class.

abundance: -
j_gene: TRBJ2-5
v_gene: TRBV13
d_gene: TRBD2
CDR3nt: TGTGCCAGCAGCTTAGGGGGATTTCGGCGGGAGGGCCTCGAGACCCAGTACTTC
CDR3aa: CASSLGGFRREGLETQYF

abundance: once
j_gene: TRBJ2-5
v_gene: TRBV7-9
d_gene: -
CDR3nt: TGTGCCAGCAACAAAGCGGGCTCCCAAGAGACCCAGTACTTC
CDR3aa: CASNKAGSQETQYF

abundance: once
j_gene: TRBJ2-1
v_gene: TRBV2
d_gene: TRBD1
CDR3nt: TGTGCCAGCAGTCGGGACAGGGGGCCGAATGAGCAGTTCTTC
CDR3aa: CASSRDRGPNEQFF

abundance: few
j_gene: TRBJ2-5
v_gene: TRBV6-6
d_gene: TRBD1
CDR3nt: TGTGCCAGCAGTGACCTACAGGGGGCAGGAGAGACCCAGTACTTC
CDR3aa: CASSDLQGAGETQYF

abundance: -
j_gene: TRBJ2-3
v_gene: TRBV7-2
d_gene: -
CDR3nt: TGTGCCAGCAGCTTAGTGGGAGCGATAGATACGCAGTATTTT
CDR3aa: CASSLVGAIDTQYF

abundance: -
j_gene: TRBJ2-1
v_gene: TRBV19
d_gene: TRBD2
CDR3nt: TGTGCCAGTAGCCTGGGACTAGCGGGAGTAAATGAGCAGTTCTTC
CDR3aa: CASSLGLAGVNEQFF

abundance: -
j_gene: TRBJ2-1
v_gene: TRBV30
d_gene: TRBD2
CDR3nt: TGTGCCTGGACCCTAGCGGGAGCGGCCTACAATGAGCAGTTCTTC
CDR3aa: CAWTLAGAAYNEQFF

abundance: -
j_gene: TRBJ1-2
v_gene: TRBV7-3
d_gene: -
CDR3nt: TGTGCCAGCAGCCCCCACAGGGAAAGTGGCTACACCTTC
CDR3aa: CASSPHRESGYTF

abundance: -
j_gene: TRBJ1-1
v_gene: TRBV19
d_gene: -
CDR3nt: TGTGCCAGTAGTACCCGGGGGGCGGACACTGAAGCTTTCTTT
CDR3aa: CASSTRGADTEAFF

abundance: -
j_gene: TRBJ2-5
v_gene: TRBV25-1
d_gene: -
CDR3nt: TGTGCCAGCAGTCTTTACGGGGGAGCGCGGGAGACCCAGTACTTC
CDR3aa: CASSLYGGARETQYF

abundance: once
j_gene: TRBJ2-7
v_gene: TRBV7-8
d_gene: TRBD2
CDR3nt: TGTGCCAGCAGCACCGGGACTAGCGGCACCTACGAGCAGTACTTC
CDR3aa: CASSTGTSGTYEQYF

abundance: once
j_gene: TRBJ2-7
v_gene: TRBV19
d_gene: TRBD2
CDR3nt: TGTGCCAGTGGAAGGGGACTAGCGGGAGTAGAGCAGTACTTC
CDR3aa: CASGRGLAGVEQYF

abundance: -
j_gene: TRBJ1-3
v_gene: TRBV5-5
d_gene: -
CDR3nt: TGTGCCAGCCAACGCGGGGACTCTGGAAACACCATATATTTT
CDR3aa: CASQRGDSGNTIYF

abundance: -
j_gene: TRBJ1-5
v_gene: TRBV18
d_gene: TRBD1
CDR3nt: TGTGCCAGCTCACCCGACAGGGAACGCAATCAGCCCCAGCATTTT
CDR3aa: CASSPDRERNQPQHF

abundance: -
j_gene: TRBJ2-1
v_gene: TRBV5-1
d_gene: TRBD2
CDR3nt: TGCGCCAGCAGCTTGGTCGTTACTAGCGGGGCTTACAATGAGCAGTTCTTC
CDR3aa: CASSLVVTSGAYNEQFF

abundance: -
j_gene: TRBJ2-5
v_gene: TRBV30
d_gene: -
CDR3nt: TGTGCCTGGAGCCGGGAGACCCAGTACTTC
CDR3aa: CAWSRETQYF